The entry below describes one T cell receptor (beta chain). What it binds is unknown. Generated by immunoSEQ multiplex PCR, the TCRdb table keeps only in-frame clones and is missing some. The sample has about 68,000 clones; approximately 81% are singletons. The time point here: week 35, safety follow-up. Each vaccine dose was 300 ug of mutant IDH1 20-mer peptide, with topical imiquimod. There were eight vaccinations for patients, given in weeks 1, 3, 5, 7, 11, 15, 19 and 23. The CDR3 sequence is 14 residues long. V trimming: 7 bases; J trimming: 2 bases; junction bases outside the gene matches: 3. Germline V gene lookup returns CDR1 MNHNS and CDR2 SASEGT. This sample was taken from a study of a mutant IDH1 vaccine in newly diagnosed glioma. Study context: In the visit schedule, V12 fell in week 35, while V13 fell in week 47. The study's findings and limits: Pseudoprogression appears to have had no connection to changes in top peripheral T cell clonotypes.

This TCR was sampled from a man in his late teens or twenties with glioma. The sequences come from PBMCs, collected from a glioma patient whose treatment included an IDH1 peptide vaccine. This chain links TRBV6-1 with TRBJ1-5; TRBD1 agrees at 9 bases. CDR3 nucleotides: TGTGCCAGCAACCGGGACAGGGGCAATCAGCCCCAGCATTTT. This encodes CASNRDRGNQPQHF.